Listed below are T cell receptor beta chains from one sample, sequenced in a study of molecular identifiers for immune sequencing clone quantification. Using its own MiXCR run on the PCR reads, TCRdb lists one record per CDR3 protein. The sample contains a few hundred thousand distinct CDR3 sequences, 25% of which appear only once. The specimen sequenced was naive CD8+ T cells from blood, with Jurkat cell RNA spiked in. Receptors were obtained from a human donor in good health. Some libraries in this study had Jurkat cell RNA spiked in. Each CDR3 is given with its conserved first and last residue. The D gene is left open where the match is weak. Clone size, where shown, is once, few, many, or a class for clones that have expanded.

j_gene: TRBJ2-1
v_gene: TRBV4-1
d_gene: TRBD2
abundance: NA
CDR3aa: CASSPRTSGNNEQFF
CDR3nt: TGCGCCAGCAGCCCTAGGACTAGCGGCAACAATGAGCAGTTCTTC

j_gene: TRBJ2-3
v_gene: TRBV6-2/TRBV6-3
d_gene: TRBD2
abundance: few
CDR3aa: CASTPLAGFSDTQYF
CDR3nt: TGTGCCAGCACCCCCCTAGCGGGGTTTTCAGATACGCAGTATTTT

j_gene: TRBJ1-2
v_gene: TRBV6-6
d_gene: NA
abundance: many
CDR3aa: CASTSQWHYGYTF
CDR3nt: TGTGCCAGCACTTCACAGTGGCACTATGGCTACACCTTC

j_gene: TRBJ2-3
v_gene: TRBV9
d_gene: NA
abundance: few
CDR3aa: CASSAQADTQYF
CDR3nt: TGTGCCAGCAGCGCCCAAGCAGATACGCAGTATTTT

j_gene: TRBJ2-1
v_gene: TRBV12-3/TRBV12-4
d_gene: NA
abundance: NA
CDR3aa: CASSLGFMYEQFF
CDR3nt: TGTGCCAGCAGTTTAGGGTTTATGTATGAGCAGTTCTTC

j_gene: TRBJ2-7
v_gene: TRBV6-2/TRBV6-3
d_gene: NA
abundance: many
CDR3aa: CASSDPDYEQYF
CDR3nt: TGTGCCAGCAGTGACCCGGACTACGAGCAGTACTTC

j_gene: TRBJ2-7
v_gene: TRBV5-1
d_gene: TRBD2
abundance: NA
CDR3aa: CASSLVTTRESAYERYF
CDR3nt: TGCGCCAGCAGCTTGGTGACCACGCGGGAGTCCGCCTACGAGCGGTACTTC

j_gene: TRBJ2-3
v_gene: TRBV30
d_gene: NA
abundance: many
CDR3aa: CAWSSQGLNTDTQYF
CDR3nt: TGTGCCTGGAGTTCACAGGGCCTTAACACAGATACGCAGTATTTT

j_gene: TRBJ1-1
v_gene: TRBV4-2
d_gene: NA
abundance: NA
CDR3aa: CASSLNRDPTEAFF
CDR3nt: TGTGCCAGCAGCCTTAACAGGGATCCCACTGAAGCTTTCTTT

j_gene: TRBJ2-3
v_gene: TRBV11-2
d_gene: NA
abundance: many
CDR3aa: CASSLEAGGDTQYF
CDR3nt: TGTGCCAGCAGCTTAGAGGCCGGCGGGGATACGCAGTATTTT

j_gene: TRBJ2-1
v_gene: TRBV7-9
d_gene: TRBD2
abundance: NA
CDR3aa: CASSRLGAGDYNEQFF
CDR3nt: TGTGCCAGCAGCCGTTTAGGAGCGGGGGACTACAATGAGCAGTTCTTC

j_gene: TRBJ2-3
v_gene: TRBV27
d_gene: NA
abundance: NA
CDR3aa: CASSETPADTQYF
CDR3nt: TGTGCCAGCAGTGAAACCCCCGCAGATACGCAGTATTTT

j_gene: TRBJ1-2
v_gene: TRBV29-1
d_gene: TRBD1
abundance: NA
CDR3aa: CSVEAGGVYGYTF
CDR3nt: TGCAGCGTTGAAGCAGGGGGAGTCTATGGCTACACCTTC

j_gene: TRBJ1-4
v_gene: TRBV29-1
d_gene: NA
abundance: many
CDR3aa: CSARRGEKLFF
CDR3nt: TGCAGCGCACGGCGGGGAGAAAAACTGTTTTTT

j_gene: TRBJ2-3
v_gene: TRBV6-5
d_gene: TRBD2
abundance: few
CDR3aa: CASSKTSGAFTDTQYF
CDR3nt: TGTGCCAGCAGTAAGACTAGCGGGGCTTTCACAGATACGCAGTATTTT

j_gene: TRBJ2-5
v_gene: TRBV30
d_gene: NA
abundance: many
CDR3aa: CAWSLATATIWTQYF
CDR3nt: TGTGCCTGGAGTCTAGCGACAGCCACGATATGGACCCAGTACTTC

j_gene: TRBJ2-3
v_gene: TRBV10-2
d_gene: NA
abundance: many
CDR3aa: CASTIGGGTDTQYF
CDR3nt: TGCGCCAGCACTATCGGAGGAGGGACAGATACGCAGTATTTT

j_gene: TRBJ2-5
v_gene: TRBV3-1
d_gene: TRBD2
abundance: once
CDR3aa: CASSQGLADLETQYF
CDR3nt: TGTGCCAGCAGCCAGGGACTAGCGGATTTGGAGACCCAGTACTTC

j_gene: TRBJ1-5
v_gene: TRBV10-3
d_gene: NA
abundance: NA
CDR3aa: CAVQGFQPQHF
CDR3nt: TGTGCCGTACAGGGTTTTCAGCCCCAGCATTTT

j_gene: TRBJ2-1
v_gene: TRBV14
d_gene: NA
abundance: NA
CDR3aa: CASSQDVLEQFF
CDR3nt: TGTGCCAGCAGCCAAGATGTACTTGAGCAGTTCTTC

j_gene: TRBJ1-5
v_gene: TRBV20-1
d_gene: NA
abundance: few
CDR3aa: CSATGTIHREGQPQHF
CDR3nt: TGCAGTGCTACCGGGACAATCCATCGGGAGGGTCAGCCCCAGCATTTT

j_gene: TRBJ2-1
v_gene: TRBV24-1
d_gene: NA
abundance: NA
CDR3aa: CATSDPSSPSRSYNEQFF
CDR3nt: TGTGCCACCAGTGATCCCTCAAGTCCCAGCCGCTCCTACAATGAGCAGTTCTTC

j_gene: TRBJ2-2
v_gene: TRBV5-4
d_gene: NA
abundance: NA
CDR3aa: CASSSPSQGIETGELFF
CDR3nt: TGTGCCAGCAGCTCTCCATCGCAGGGGATCGAGACCGGGGAGCTGTTTTTT

j_gene: TRBJ2-7
v_gene: TRBV12-5
d_gene: NA
abundance: NA
CDR3aa: CASGPETSYEQYF
CDR3nt: TGTGCTAGTGGTCCCGAAACCAGCTACGAGCAGTACTTC

j_gene: TRBJ2-1
v_gene: TRBV24-1
d_gene: TRBD1
abundance: few
CDR3aa: CATSDSDRVDEQFF
CDR3nt: TGTGCCACCAGTGATTCTGACAGGGTGGATGAGCAGTTCTTC

j_gene: TRBJ2-7
v_gene: TRBV7-9
d_gene: NA
abundance: NA
CDR3aa: CASSTSDSSELLHYEQYF
CDR3nt: TGTGCCAGCAGCACCTCCGACAGCTCCGAATTATTACACTACGAGCAGTACTTC

j_gene: TRBJ2-1
v_gene: TRBV6-4
d_gene: TRBD1
abundance: NA
CDR3aa: CASTPEDREVDGQFF
CDR3nt: TGTGCCAGCACCCCCGAGGACAGGGAGGTGGATGGGCAGTTCTTC

j_gene: TRBJ2-3
v_gene: TRBV2
d_gene: NA
abundance: many
CDR3aa: CASSDGAVSTDTQYF
CDR3nt: TGTGCCAGCAGTGACGGGGCGGTCAGCACAGATACGCAGTATTTT

j_gene: TRBJ2-4
v_gene: TRBV30
d_gene: TRBD2
abundance: many
CDR3aa: CAWNGAGEDIQYF
CDR3nt: TGTGCCTGGAACGGAGCGGGAGAGGACATTCAGTACTTC

j_gene: TRBJ2-1
v_gene: TRBV27
d_gene: TRBD2
abundance: few
CDR3aa: CASSLSASGGPHSYNEQFF
CDR3nt: TGTGCCAGCAGTTTATCGGCTAGCGGGGGCCCCCACTCCTACAATGAGCAGTTCTTC

j_gene: TRBJ2-1
v_gene: TRBV7-9
d_gene: NA
abundance: NA
CDR3aa: CASSLVGSEQFF
CDR3nt: TGTGCCAGCAGCTTAGTGGGGAGTGAGCAGTTCTTC

j_gene: TRBJ2-7
v_gene: TRBV19
d_gene: NA
abundance: NA
CDR3aa: CASSNEGRSSYEQYF
CDR3nt: TGTGCCAGTAGTAATGAGGGCCGGAGCTCCTACGAGCAGTACTTC

j_gene: TRBJ2-1
v_gene: TRBV7-2
d_gene: TRBD2
abundance: few
CDR3aa: CASSLGTSGDEQFF
CDR3nt: TGTGCCAGCAGCTTAGGGACTAGCGGCGATGAGCAGTTCTTC

j_gene: TRBJ2-6
v_gene: TRBV12-5
d_gene: TRBD1
abundance: many
CDR3aa: CARDPGTGLVSGANVLTF
CDR3nt: TGTGCTAGGGACCCCGGGACAGGGCTGGTCTCTGGGGCCAACGTCCTGACTTTC

j_gene: TRBJ1-5
v_gene: TRBV18
d_gene: NA
abundance: NA
CDR3aa: CVSSPGDTPYNQPQHF
CDR3nt: TGTGTCAGCTCACCAGGGGACACCCCCTACAATCAGCCCCAGCATTTT

j_gene: TRBJ2-3
v_gene: TRBV5-1
d_gene: NA
abundance: many
CDR3aa: CASSLYMLSSTDTQYF
CDR3nt: TGCGCCAGCAGCTTATACATGCTATCTAGCACAGATACGCAGTATTTT

j_gene: TRBJ2-5
v_gene: TRBV6-2/TRBV6-3
d_gene: TRBD2
abundance: NA
CDR3aa: CASSSGLAGALAQETQYF
CDR3nt: TGTGCCAGCAGTTCAGGACTAGCGGGGGCCTTAGCCCAAGAGACCCAGTACTTC

j_gene: TRBJ2-7
v_gene: TRBV19
d_gene: TRBD2
abundance: few
CDR3aa: CASSIASGLYEQYF
CDR3nt: TGTGCCAGTAGTATTGCTAGCGGACTCTACGAGCAGTACTTC

j_gene: TRBJ1-3
v_gene: TRBV6-5
d_gene: NA
abundance: few
CDR3aa: CASSYSYRQGGGLSGNTIYF
CDR3nt: TGTGCCAGCAGTTACTCGTACCGCCAAGGAGGGGGGCTCTCTGGAAACACCATATATTTT

j_gene: TRBJ1-6
v_gene: TRBV27
d_gene: NA
abundance: NA
CDR3aa: CASSIQTNSPLHF
CDR3nt: TGTGCCAGCAGTATACAGACTAATTCACCCCTCCACTTT

j_gene: TRBJ2-1
v_gene: TRBV6-5
d_gene: TRBD2
abundance: few
CDR3aa: CASSAGLSSYNEQFF
CDR3nt: TGTGCCAGCAGCGCGGGACTAAGCTCCTACAATGAGCAGTTCTTC

j_gene: TRBJ2-2
v_gene: TRBV5-1
d_gene: TRBD1
abundance: many
CDR3aa: CASSAGQGNTGELFF
CDR3nt: TGCGCCAGCAGCGCGGGACAGGGGAACACCGGGGAGCTGTTTTTT

j_gene: TRBJ2-3
v_gene: TRBV7-9
d_gene: TRBD2
abundance: few
CDR3aa: CASRTGLGVSDTQYF
CDR3nt: TGTGCCAGCAGGACCGGACTAGGGGTGTCAGATACGCAGTATTTT

j_gene: TRBJ2-3
v_gene: TRBV7-9
d_gene: NA
abundance: NA
CDR3aa: CASSLRGLSPDTQYF
CDR3nt: TGTGCCAGCAGCCTCCGGGGGTTGTCTCCAGATACGCAGTATTTT

j_gene: TRBJ1-5
v_gene: TRBV28
d_gene: NA
abundance: many
CDR3aa: CASSPRGGNQPQHF
CDR3nt: TGTGCCAGCAGCCCCCGGGGGGGCAATCAGCCCCAGCATTTT

j_gene: TRBJ2-3
v_gene: TRBV27
d_gene: TRBD2
abundance: once
CDR3aa: CAGRFIAGALGFDTQYF
CDR3nt: TGTGCCGGCAGATTTATAGCGGGAGCGCTCGGTTTCGATACGCAGTATTTT

j_gene: TRBJ2-7
v_gene: TRBV4-3
d_gene: NA
abundance: NA
CDR3aa: CASSQDRSDYGSYEQYF
CDR3nt: TGCGCCAGCAGCCAAGATCGCAGCGACTATGGCTCCTACGAGCAGTACTTC

j_gene: TRBJ2-2
v_gene: TRBV6-5
d_gene: NA
abundance: few
CDR3aa: CASSYSADGPAGELFF
CDR3nt: TGTGCCAGCAGTTACTCCGCCGACGGGCCCGCCGGGGAGCTGTTTTTT

j_gene: TRBJ2-7
v_gene: TRBV20-1
d_gene: TRBD1
abundance: NA
CDR3aa: CSAGDPGGPSYEQYF
CDR3nt: TGCAGTGCTGGAGATCCAGGGGGACCCTCCTACGAGCAGTACTTC

j_gene: TRBJ1-1
v_gene: TRBV7-9
d_gene: NA
abundance: many
CDR3aa: CASSPTLGQKNTEAFF
CDR3nt: TGTGCCAGCAGCCCCACCCTGGGGCAGAAGAACACTGAAGCTTTCTTT

j_gene: TRBJ2-1
v_gene: TRBV27
d_gene: TRBD2
abundance: few
CDR3aa: CASSRLAGGHSEQFF
CDR3nt: TGTGCCAGCAGTCGACTAGCGGGGGGCCATAGTGAGCAGTTCTTC